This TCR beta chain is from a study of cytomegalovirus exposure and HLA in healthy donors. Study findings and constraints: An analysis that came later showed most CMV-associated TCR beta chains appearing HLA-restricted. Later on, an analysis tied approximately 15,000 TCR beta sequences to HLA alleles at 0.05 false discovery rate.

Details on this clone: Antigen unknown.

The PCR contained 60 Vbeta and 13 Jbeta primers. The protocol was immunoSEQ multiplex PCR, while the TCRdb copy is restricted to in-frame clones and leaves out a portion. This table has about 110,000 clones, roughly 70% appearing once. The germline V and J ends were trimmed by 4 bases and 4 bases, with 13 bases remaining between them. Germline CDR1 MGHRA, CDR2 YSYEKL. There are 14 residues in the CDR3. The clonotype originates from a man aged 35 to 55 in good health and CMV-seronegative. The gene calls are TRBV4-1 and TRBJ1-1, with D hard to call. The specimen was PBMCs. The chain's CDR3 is CASSPGLPGTEAFF. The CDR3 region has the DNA TGCGCCAGCAGCCCCGGTCTCCCCGGCACTGAAGCTTTCTTT.